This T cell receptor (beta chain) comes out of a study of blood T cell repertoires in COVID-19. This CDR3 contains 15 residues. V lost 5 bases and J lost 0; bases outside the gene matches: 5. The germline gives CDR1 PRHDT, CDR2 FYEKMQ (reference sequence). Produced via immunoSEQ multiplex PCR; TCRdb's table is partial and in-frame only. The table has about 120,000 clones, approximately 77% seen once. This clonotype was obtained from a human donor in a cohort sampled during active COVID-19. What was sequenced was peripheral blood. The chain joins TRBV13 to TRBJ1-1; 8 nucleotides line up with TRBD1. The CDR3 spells CASSHRQGMNTEAFF. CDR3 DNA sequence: TGTGCCAGCAGCCACCGACAGGGGATGAACACTGAAGCTTTCTTT.